The clone carrying this T cell receptor (beta chain) was observed many times. The antigen remains undetermined. Sample barcodes and UMIs were carried by the TCR alpha and TCR beta cDNA libraries that 5'RACE generated with constant-segment primers. TCRdb independently ran MiXCR on the 5' RACE reads; one entry per CDR3 protein. Of 300,000 to 350,000 distinct CDR3 sequences listed, 10% to 15% were seen once; the top ten hold roughly a fifth. The CDR3 is 15 amino acids. Trimming cost V 1 base and J 0 bases; bases outside gene matches: 6. Germline CDR1 SQVTM, CDR2 ANQGSEA. This sample is drawn from a study of T-cell memory formation after mild COVID-19. Study outcomes and limitations: Of the contracting clones, CD4+ ones lay mainly in CM and EM, and CD8+ ones in EMRA.

The sequence derives from a man aged 18 to 29 who had mild COVID-19 (a few samples of this study predate the infection). Cell type and time point are not known. J is TRBJ2-7 and V is TRBV29-1; TRBD1 aligns across 7 bases. The specimen sequenced was PBMCs or a T cell subset sorted from them (not recorded which). The CDR3, as DNA: TGCAGCGTTGAAGGTATGACAGGGAGCTCCTACGAGCAGTACTTC. Translated, it gives CSVEGMTGSSYEQYF.